This T cell receptor (beta chain) was retrieved from a study of blood T cell repertoires in COVID-19. Study-wide background: The United States, Italy and Spain were the sources of the acute and convalescent COVID-19 samples. PBMCs, B-cell-depleted T cells, or T cells were the source of the cDNA or gDNA that made up the material.

As originally analysed: Quantification of nucleated cells was approximated via reference gene primer amplification. Some clones are missing from TCRdb's copy, which holds only in-frame ones; the method was immunoSEQ multiplex PCR. The DNA was the basis for D and trimming; V, J and clone size are from that table. The data show about 140,000 clones, almost 85% seen once. Source material: peripheral blood. The TCR originated in a man aged 50-59 years with acute or convalescent COVID-19.

CDR3 sequence reads: CASSFSSTEAFF. CDR3 nucleotide sequence: TGCGCCAGCAGCTTTTCCAGCACTGAAGCTTTCTTT. The chain carries TRBV5-1 and TRBJ1-1; D is uncertain. This CDR3 region has 12 residues. Germline lookup yields CDR1 SGHRS and CDR2 YFSETQ. The V and J ends lost 2 bases and 4 bases respectively, with 6 bases between them. The complete variable domain, with remaining parts taken from reference TRBV5-1 and TRBJ1-1, reads KAGVTQTPRYLIKTRGQQVTLSCSPISGHRSVSWYQQTPGQGLQFLFEYFSETQRNKGNFPGRFSGRQFSNSRSEMNVSTLELGDSALYLCASSFSSTEAFFGQGTRLTVV.